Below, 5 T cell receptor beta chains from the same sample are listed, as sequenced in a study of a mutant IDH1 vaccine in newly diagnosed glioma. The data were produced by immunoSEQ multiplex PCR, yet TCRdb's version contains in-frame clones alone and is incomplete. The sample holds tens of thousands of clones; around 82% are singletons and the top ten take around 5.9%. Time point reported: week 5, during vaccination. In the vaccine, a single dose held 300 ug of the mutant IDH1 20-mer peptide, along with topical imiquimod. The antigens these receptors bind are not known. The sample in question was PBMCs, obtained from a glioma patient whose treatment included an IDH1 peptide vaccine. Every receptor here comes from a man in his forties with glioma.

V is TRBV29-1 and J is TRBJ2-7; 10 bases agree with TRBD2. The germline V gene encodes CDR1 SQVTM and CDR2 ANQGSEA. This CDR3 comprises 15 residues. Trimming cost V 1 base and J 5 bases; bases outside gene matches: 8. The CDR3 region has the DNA TGCAGCGTTGAAGGGACTTTAGCGGGGGGTAACGAGCAGTACTTC. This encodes CSVEGTLAGGNEQYF.

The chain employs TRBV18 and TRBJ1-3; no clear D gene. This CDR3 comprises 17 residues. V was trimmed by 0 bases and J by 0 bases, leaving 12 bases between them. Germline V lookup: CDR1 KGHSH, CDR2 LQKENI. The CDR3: CASSPPRRATSGNTIYF. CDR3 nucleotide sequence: TGTGCCAGCTCACCACCGAGGAGGGCCACCTCTGGAAACACCATATATTTT.

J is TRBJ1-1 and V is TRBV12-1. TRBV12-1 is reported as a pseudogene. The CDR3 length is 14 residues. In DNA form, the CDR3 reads TGTGCCAGCAGCTTGTCGGGTGAGGGCACTGAAGCTTTCTTT. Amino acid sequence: CASSLSGEGTEAFF.

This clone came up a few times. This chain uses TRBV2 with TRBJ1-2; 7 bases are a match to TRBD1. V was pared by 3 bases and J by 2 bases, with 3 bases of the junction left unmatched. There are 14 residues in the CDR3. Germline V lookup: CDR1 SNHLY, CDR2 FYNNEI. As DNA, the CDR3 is TGTGCCAGCAGTGACCAGGGGGGGAACTATGGCTACACCTTC. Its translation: CASSDQGGNYGYTF.

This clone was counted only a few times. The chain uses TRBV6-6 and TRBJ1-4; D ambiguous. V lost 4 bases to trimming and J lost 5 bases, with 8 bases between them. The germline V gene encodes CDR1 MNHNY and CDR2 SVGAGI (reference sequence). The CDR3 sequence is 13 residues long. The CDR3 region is CASSLDYNEKLFF. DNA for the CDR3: TGTGCCAGCAGTTTGGACTACAATGAAAAACTGTTTTTT.